One sample yielded the 3 T cell receptor beta chains listed below, sequenced in a study of T cell repertoires in cytomegalovirus infection. What these receptors recognize is not known. One entry per CDR3 protein results from TCRdb running MiXCR on the reads. The table lists some 800,000 distinct CDR3 sequences, around 29% of them singletons, with about an eighth in the top ten. The material sequenced was cultured CD8+ T cells from PBMCs, taken from culture after CMV antigen stimulation. Receptors were obtained from a human donor in good health (CMV status not recorded). Some clones in this sample may be carry-over from other donors' samples.

This clonotype was observed a few times. The V and J genes are TRBV5-6 and TRBJ2-3; D assignment may be TRBD1 or TRBD2 (6 bases each). Germline V gene sequence: CDR1 SGHDT, CDR2 YYEEEE. The CDR3 covers 14 residues. V lost 2 bases to trimming and J lost 2 bases, with 9 bases between them. CDR3 DNA: TGTGCCAGCAGCTTTGGGGGGCTCACAGATACGCAGTATTTT. Its translation is CASSFGGLTDTQYF.

The chain is built from TRBV6-2 or TRBV6-3 and TRBJ2-7, with D perhaps being TRBD1 or TRBD2 (6 bases each). The CDR3 is made up of 11 amino acids. In germline, CDR1 is MNHEY, CDR2 SVGEGT. V lost 6 bases, J lost 5 bases, and 8 bases lay in between. The CDR3, as DNA: TGTGCCAGCAGAGGGGGGCACGAGCAGTACGTC. Translation gives CASRGGHEQYV.

The chain links TRBV27 to TRBJ1-2; D is undetermined. Trimming shortened V by 2 bases and J by 1 base, and 11 bases separated the two germline ends. The germline V gene has CDR1 MNHEY and CDR2 SMNVEV (reference sequence). The CDR3 runs to 15 residues. The CDR3, as DNA: TGTGCCAGCAGTTTAAATCCAGCACTTAACTATGGCTACACCTTC. Residues: CASSLNPALNYGYTF.